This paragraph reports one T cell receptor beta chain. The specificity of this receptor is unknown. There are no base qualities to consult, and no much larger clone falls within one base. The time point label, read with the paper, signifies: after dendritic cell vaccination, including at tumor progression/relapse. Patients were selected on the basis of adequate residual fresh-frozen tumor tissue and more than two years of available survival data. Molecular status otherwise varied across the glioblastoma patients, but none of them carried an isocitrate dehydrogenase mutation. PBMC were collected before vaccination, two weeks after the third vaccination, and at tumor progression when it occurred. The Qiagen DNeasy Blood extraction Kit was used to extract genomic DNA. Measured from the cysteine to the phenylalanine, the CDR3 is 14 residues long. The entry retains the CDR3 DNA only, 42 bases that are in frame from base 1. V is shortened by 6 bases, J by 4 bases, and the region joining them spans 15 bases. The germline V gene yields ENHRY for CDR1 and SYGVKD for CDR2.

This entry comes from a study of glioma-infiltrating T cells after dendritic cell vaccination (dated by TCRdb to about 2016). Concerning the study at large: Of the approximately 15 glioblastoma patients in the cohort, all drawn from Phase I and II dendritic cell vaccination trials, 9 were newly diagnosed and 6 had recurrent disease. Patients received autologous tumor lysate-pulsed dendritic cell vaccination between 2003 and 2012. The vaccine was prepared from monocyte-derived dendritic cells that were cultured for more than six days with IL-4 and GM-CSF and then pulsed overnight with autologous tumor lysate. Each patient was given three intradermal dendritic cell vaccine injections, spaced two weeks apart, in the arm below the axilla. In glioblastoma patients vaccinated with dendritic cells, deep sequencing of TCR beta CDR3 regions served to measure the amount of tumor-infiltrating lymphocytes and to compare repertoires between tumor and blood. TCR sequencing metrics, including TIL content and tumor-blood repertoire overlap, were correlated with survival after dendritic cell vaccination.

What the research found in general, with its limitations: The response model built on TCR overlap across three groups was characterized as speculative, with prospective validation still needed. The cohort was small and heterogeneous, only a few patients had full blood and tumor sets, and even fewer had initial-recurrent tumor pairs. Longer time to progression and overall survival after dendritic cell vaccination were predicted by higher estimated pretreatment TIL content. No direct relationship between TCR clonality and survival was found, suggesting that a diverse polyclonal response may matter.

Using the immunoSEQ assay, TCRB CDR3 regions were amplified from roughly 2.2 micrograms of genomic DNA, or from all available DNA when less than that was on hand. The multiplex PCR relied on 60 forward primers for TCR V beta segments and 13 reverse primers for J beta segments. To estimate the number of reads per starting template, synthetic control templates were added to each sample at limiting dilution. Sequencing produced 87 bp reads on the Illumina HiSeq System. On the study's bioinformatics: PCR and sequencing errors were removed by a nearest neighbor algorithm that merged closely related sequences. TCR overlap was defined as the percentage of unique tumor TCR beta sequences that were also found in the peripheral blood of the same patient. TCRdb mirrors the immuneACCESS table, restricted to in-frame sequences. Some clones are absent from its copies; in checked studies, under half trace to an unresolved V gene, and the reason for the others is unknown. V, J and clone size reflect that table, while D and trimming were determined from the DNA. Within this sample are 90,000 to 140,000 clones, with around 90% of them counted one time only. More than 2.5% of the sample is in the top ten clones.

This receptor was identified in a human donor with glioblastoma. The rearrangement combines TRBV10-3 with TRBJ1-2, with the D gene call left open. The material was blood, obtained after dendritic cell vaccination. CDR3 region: CAISLPGGSYGYTF. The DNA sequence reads TGTGCCATCAGCCTCCCTGGAGGATCCTATGGCTACACCTTC.